The 17 T cell receptor beta chains in this list originate from one sample, sequenced in a study of blood T cell repertoires in COVID-19. Sequencing was performed with immunoSEQ multiplex PCR; in TCRdb, only in-frame clones are kept and a portion is missing. The sample shows some 210,000 clones, roughly 77% of them seen only once. Source material: PBMCs or T cells enriched from blood (not recorded which). All receptors derive from a man aged 40-49 years who had recovered from COVID-19.

This chain uses TRBV6-5 with TRBJ2-7; 11 nucleotides agree with TRBD2. With V trimmed by 3 bases and J by 1 base, 2 bases remained unmatched. This CDR3 is 15 amino acids long. In germline, CDR1 is MNHEY, CDR2 SVGAGI. CDR3 nucleotides: TGTGCCAGCAGTTATACTAGCGGGAGTTCCTACGAGCAGTACTTC. Translated: CASSYTSGSSYEQYF.

The genes are TRBV7-2 and TRBJ2-7; 9 bases match TRBD2. Looked up from germline, CDR1 is SGHTA and CDR2 is FQGNSA. The J segment lost 7 bases and the V segment lost 1 base, leaving 20 bases of the junction unmatched. The CDR3 length is 19 residues. The CDR3 DNA reads TGTGCCAGCAGCTTAGACCCCCTACGGACTAGCGCAAAGGGGGGGGAGCAGTACTTC. Residues: CASSLDPLRTSAKGGEQYF. Looking up the rest from reference TRBV7-2 and TRBJ2-7 gives the full variable domain: GAGVSQSPSNKVTEKGKDVELRCDPISGHTALYWYRQSLGQGLEFLIYFQGNSAPDKSGLPSDRFSAERTGGSVSTLTIQRTQQEDSAVYLCASSLDPLRTSAKGGEQYFGPGTRLTVT.

The rearrangement joins TRBV4-1 to TRBJ1-6; D remains ambiguous. From germline, CDR1 is MGHRA and CDR2 YSYEKL. The CDR3 is 12 amino acids. V lost 5 bases, J lost 11 bases, and 10 bases lay in between. The CDR3 DNA follows: TGCGCCAGCAGCTCTATCGGAGCACCCCTCCACTTT. This translates into CASSSIGAPLHF.

In its sample, this clone was seen many times. The rearrangement links TRBV6-4 to TRBJ2-3, with 13 bases lining up with TRBD2. From germline, CDR1 is MRHNA and CDR2 SNTAGT. Trimming cost V 2 bases and J 1 base; bases outside gene matches: 0. The CDR3 length is 16 residues. CDR3: CASSDGTSGGTDTQYF. In nucleotides, the CDR3 is TGTGCCAGCAGTGACGGGACTAGCGGGGGCACAGATACGCAGTATTTT.

The chain recombines TRBV19 with TRBJ1-6; no clear D. CDR1 LNHDA and CDR2 SQIVND come from the germline V gene (reference sequence). The CDR3 totals 16 residues. V lost 5 bases, J lost 0 bases, and 11 bases lay in between. CDR3 residues: CASSALGSSYNSPLHF. CDR3 sequence (DNA): TGTGCCAGTAGTGCCTTAGGGAGCTCCTATAATTCACCCCTCCACTTT.

The rearrangement uses TRBV2 and TRBJ1-1, with 11 bases fitting TRBD1. V trimming: 6 bases; J trimming: 5 bases; junction bases outside the gene matches: 11. The CDR3 is 16 residues long. Germline assignment: CDR1 SNHLY and CDR2 FYNNEI. The CDR3 sequence is CASRAGTGGRRTEAFF. CDR3 nucleotide sequence: TGTGCCAGCAGGGCAGGGACAGGGGGTAGGCGGACTGAAGCTTTCTTT.

The V gene is TRBV3-1 (or the pseudogene TRBV3-2), the J gene TRBJ2-3, with TRBD2 matching over 7 bases. Germline CDR1 and CDR2: LGHDT and YNNKEL (reference sequence). The trim removed 1 base at V and 9 bases at J, leaving 7 bases unmatched. This CDR3 comprises 14 residues. CDR3 in amino acids: CASSQARPGLTQYF. The DNA for the CDR3 is TGTGCCAGCAGCCAAGCCCGGCCGGGACTAACGCAGTATTTT.

This clone came up a few times. This chain connects TRBV5-1 to TRBJ2-6, with D perhaps matching TRBD1 (7 bases). Germline V gene sequence: CDR1 SGHRS, CDR2 YFSETQ. V was pared by 4 bases and J by 0 bases, with 11 bases between. The CDR3 consists of 16 residues. CDR3 sequence reads: CASSGGTASGANVLTF. CDR3 coding DNA: TGCGCCAGCAGCGGGGGGACAGCCTCTGGGGCCAACGTCCTGACTTTC.

This clone has a single count. The chain is built from TRBV19 and TRBJ1-5; 7 nucleotides align to TRBD1. This CDR3 has 15 residues. Germline V CDR1 and CDR2: LNHDA, SQIVND (reference sequence). J lost 0 bases, V lost 4 bases, and 3 bases had no gene match. The CDR3 here is CASSTTGFSNQPQHF. The CDR3 coding sequence is TGTGCCAGTAGTACGACAGGGTTTAGCAATCAGCCCCAGCATTTT.

This clone has at least ten counts. This rearrangement joins TRBV7-8 to TRBJ1-1; 9 nucleotides match TRBD1. Germline CDR1 and CDR2: SGHVS and FQNEAQ. V lost 2 bases and J lost 2; bases outside the gene matches: 9. CDR3 size: 17 residues. The CDR3 nucleotides are TGTGCCAGCAGCTTATCCCCTACAGGGGGCCGAAACACTGAAGCTTTCTTT. Translating gives CASSLSPTGGRNTEAFF.

The J gene is TRBJ1-2, the V gene TRBV9; D is unclear. This CDR3 contains 13 residues. CDR1 is SGDLS, CDR2 YYNGEE, per germline. The V and J ends lost 3 bases and 4 bases respectively, with 10 bases between them. The CDR3 DNA is TGTGCCAGCAGCGGCACACAGCTCTATGGCTACACCTTC. Translation gives CASSGTQLYGYTF. Together with reference TRBV9 and TRBJ1-2, the CDR3 gives the full variable domain: DSGVTQTPKHLITATGQRVTLRCSPRSGDLSVYWYQQSLDQGLQFLIQYYNGEERAKGNILERFSAQQFPDLHSELNLSSLELGDSALYFCASSGTQLYGYTFGSGTRLTVV.

This clone was seen once. The rearrangement joins TRBV5-8 to TRBJ2-1, with 11 positions matching TRBD2. Per the germline V gene, CDR1 is SGHTS and CDR2 is YDEGEE. The V segment lost 3 bases and the J segment 7 bases; nucleotides outside the gene matches: 6. The CDR3 covers 15 residues. The CDR3 coding sequence is TGTGCCAGCAGCTGGGGGGGACTAGCGGAAAATGAGCAGTTCTTC. This encodes CASSWGGLAENEQFF.

The chain uses TRBV30 and TRBJ2-4; 7 nucleotides match TRBD1. This CDR3 is built from 14 residues. CDR1 GTSNPN and CDR2 SVGIG come from the germline V gene (reference sequence). The trim removed 2 bases at V and 0 bases at J, leaving 1 base unmatched. The CDR3 nucleotides are TGTGCCTGGAGTCACAGGGGAGCCAAAAACATTCAGTACTTC. Protein product: CAWSHRGAKNIQYF.

CDR3 sequence: CASSPGQGHYGYTF. The CDR3 DNA is TGCGCCAGCAGCCCTGGACAGGGTCACTATGGCTACACCTTC. The chain carries TRBV5-1 and TRBJ1-2; 8 bases align to TRBD1. Per the germline V gene, CDR1 is SGHRS and CDR2 is YFSETQ. Trimming removed 4 bases from V and 3 bases from J; junction bases left unmatched: 5. The CDR3 has 14 residues.

The CDR3 spells CASNRQGIVYEQYF. DNA for the CDR3: TGCGCCAGCAACCGACAGGGGATTGTCTACGAGCAGTACTTC. This chain links TRBV10-2 with TRBJ2-7, with 8 bases identical to TRBD1. Germline V gene sequence: CDR1 WSHSY, CDR2 SAAADI. There are 14 residues in the CDR3. The J segment lost 3 bases and the V segment lost 7 bases, leaving 8 bases of the junction unmatched.

The chain uses TRBV29-1 and TRBJ1-5; no firm D call. CDR3 length equals 14 residues. V gave up 5 bases and J gave up 4 bases, with 15 bases separating them. Germline CDR1 SQVTM, CDR2 ANQGSEA. CDR3 sequence: CSVKTGGGNQPQHF. The CDR3 nucleotides are TGCAGCGTTAAGACGGGAGGTGGTAATCAGCCCCAGCATTTT.

V gene TRBV18 combines with J gene TRBJ1-5; D call uncertain. V shed 2 bases and J shed 0 bases, with 5 bases lying between them. The germline V gene has CDR1 KGHSH and CDR2 LQKENI. This CDR3 has 14 residues. The CDR3 protein is CASSPSSSNQPQHF. CDR3 in DNA: TGTGCCAGCTCACCATCCAGTAGCAATCAGCCCCAGCATTTT.